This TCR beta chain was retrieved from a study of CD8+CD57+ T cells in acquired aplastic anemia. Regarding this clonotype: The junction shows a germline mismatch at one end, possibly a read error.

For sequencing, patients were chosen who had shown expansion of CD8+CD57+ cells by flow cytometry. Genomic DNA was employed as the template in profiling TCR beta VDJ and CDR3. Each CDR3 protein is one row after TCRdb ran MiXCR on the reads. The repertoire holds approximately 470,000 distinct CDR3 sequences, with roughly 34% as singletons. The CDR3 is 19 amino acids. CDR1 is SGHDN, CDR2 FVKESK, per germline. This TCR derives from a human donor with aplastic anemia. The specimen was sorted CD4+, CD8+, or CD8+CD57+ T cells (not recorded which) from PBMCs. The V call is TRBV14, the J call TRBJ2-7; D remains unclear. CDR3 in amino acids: CASSQDYRAYATRSCEQYF. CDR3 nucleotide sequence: TGTGCCAGCAGCCAAGACTACCGAGCCTACGCGACCCGGTCCTGCGAGCAGTACTTC.